This paragraph covers one T cell receptor beta chain sequence. This specimen belongs to a study of T cells after yellow fever vaccination. The germline gives CDR1 SGHAT, CDR2 FQDESV (reference sequence). V shed 5 bases, J shed 1 base, and the junction held 8 bases outside the gene matches. There are 16 residues in the CDR3. TCRdb called the 5' RACE reads again in MiXCR, with one record for every CDR3 protein. The sample has approximately 70,000 distinct CDR3 sequences; approximately 7% are singletons. The chain has TRBV11-1 and TRBJ2-1; 7 bases line up with TRBD2. This clonotype originated in a young man who received the YFV17D yellow fever vaccine. Here the sequenced sample was CD8+ T cells sorted from PBMCs, taken about 49 days after the first yellow fever vaccination. Written as DNA, the CDR3 is TGTGCCAGCAGCCCGGAAGCGGGGAGATCCTACAATGAGCAGTTCTTC. Encoded protein: CASSPEAGRSYNEQFF.